A single sample is the source of the 15 T cell receptor beta chains below, sequenced in a study of blood T cell repertoires in COVID-19. The protocol was immunoSEQ multiplex PCR, while the TCRdb copy is restricted to in-frame clones and leaves out a portion. Among 250,000 to 350,000 clones listed, about nine tenths were seen once. The sample taken for sequencing was peripheral blood. Receptor source: a woman under 40 with COVID-19, enrolled during active disease.

The chain uses TRBV7-2 and TRBJ1-2, with D unclear. Trimming stripped 6 bases from V and 7 bases from J, with 15 bases between. Germline values: CDR1 SGHTA, CDR2 FQGNSA. The CDR3 is 13 amino acids. The DNA for the CDR3 is TGTGCCAGCAGTCCCGGACTCCTGGGTGGCTACACCTTC. This encodes CASSPGLLGGYTF.

This clone was found a few times. This chain uses TRBV3-1 (or the pseudogene TRBV3-2) with TRBJ1-2; D remains unclear. CDR3 size: 12 residues. With 4 bases removed from V and 8 bases from J, the gap between germline ends came to 11 bases. Germline values: CDR1 LGHDT, CDR2 YNNKEL (reference sequence). CDR3 region: CASSPGGMGYTF. DNA of the CDR3: TGTGCCAGCAGCCCGGGAGGGATGGGCTACACCTTC.

Details on this clone: Other DNA sequences in the sample encode the same CDR3. The chain joins TRBV6-2 or TRBV6-3 to TRBJ2-7; no clear D. V was pared by 0 bases and J by 4 bases, with 7 bases between. The germline CDR1 and CDR2 sequences are MNHEY and SVGEGT. The CDR3 sequence is 13 residues long. CDR3 bases: TGTGCCAGCAGTTACTCGATTAGATACGAGCAGTACTTC. This codes for CASSYSIRYEQYF.

The J gene is TRBJ2-3, the V gene TRBV30; TRBD2 aligns across 7 bases. Germline V gene sequence: CDR1 GTSNPN, CDR2 SVGIG (reference sequence). The CDR3 has 13 amino acids. V trimming: 8 bases; J trimming: 0 bases; junction bases outside the gene matches: 5. CDR3 region: CAGGGLSTDTQYF. The DNA for the CDR3 is TGTGCCGGCGGGGGTTTGAGCACAGATACGCAGTATTTT.

The rearrangement joins TRBV29-1 to TRBJ1-2; the D gene is possibly TRBD1 (6 bases). Germline lookup yields CDR1 SQVTM and CDR2 ANQGSEA. V was clipped by 4 bases and J by 5 bases, with 11 bases between them. The CDR3 is 12 residues long. The CDR3 DNA reads as TGCAGCGTTGTGTCAGGGGATTATGGCTACACCTTC. Its protein product is CSVVSGDYGYTF.

The gene calls are TRBV27 and TRBJ2-7; TRBD2 aligns across 9 bases. The CDR3 spans 14 residues. Germline values: CDR1 MNHEY, CDR2 SMNVEV (reference sequence). Trimming removed 6 bases from V and 7 bases from J; junction bases left unmatched: 10. As DNA, the CDR3 is TGTGCCAGCAGCTGGGGGCGGGAGGGAGGTGAGCAGTACTTC. Protein: CASSWGREGGEQYF.

V usage is TRBV27 and J usage is TRBJ2-7; D may be TRBD1 (5 bases). Germline V gene sequence: CDR1 MNHEY, CDR2 SMNVEV (reference sequence). V shed 5 bases and J shed 5 bases, with 19 bases lying between them. The CDR3 has 15 amino acids. The CDR3 sequence is CASSAQYGKGHEQYF. The CDR3, as DNA: TGTGCCAGCAGTGCGCAGTACGGTAAGGGGCACGAGCAGTACTTC.

The chain is built from TRBV5-5 and TRBJ2-3; 10 nucleotides agree with TRBD2. The CDR3 covers 15 residues. Germline assignment: CDR1 SGHKS and CDR2 YYEKEE (reference sequence). The V segment lost 4 bases and the J segment 3 bases; nucleotides outside the gene matches: 5. CDR3 nucleotides: TGTGCCAGCAGCATGATGACTAGCGGGACAGATACGCAGTATTTT. Translated: CASSMMTSGTDTQYF.

The gene calls are TRBV27 and TRBJ2-1; 10 bases map to TRBD2. This CDR3 contains 13 residues. Trimming took 8 bases from V and 3 from J; bases not matched to a gene: 1. Germline assignment: CDR1 MNHEY and CDR2 SMNVEV (reference sequence). CDR3 in DNA: TGTGCCAGCGGACTAGCGGTCTACAATGAGCAGTTCTTC. Its translation is CASGLAVYNEQFF.

The rearrangement joins TRBV7-2 to TRBJ1-1, with TRBD1 matching over 10 bases. Germline V gene lookup returns CDR1 SGHTA and CDR2 FQGNSA. V dropped 4 bases and J dropped 8; count of bases not matched to a gene: 4. The CDR3 runs to 13 residues. Here the CDR3 reads CASSSGQGREAFF. The CDR3 DNA sequence: TGTGCCAGCAGCTCGGGACAGGGGAGAGAAGCTTTCTTT.

This clone was recorded once. The chain carries TRBV15 and TRBJ2-2, with TRBD1 as a possible D gene (6 bases). V was pared by 1 base and J by 1 base, with 10 bases between. The length of the CDR3 is 16 residues. Per the germline V gene, CDR1 is LNHNV and CDR2 is YYDKDF (reference sequence). Written as DNA, the CDR3 is TGTGCCACCAGCAGAGTTGGGGGCCGGAACACCGGGGAGCTGTTTTTT. Its protein is CATSRVGGRNTGELFF.

This clone has a single count. The V call is TRBV30, the J call TRBJ2-3, with 10 bases fitting TRBD2. The CDR3 spans 16 residues. The V gene end was trimmed by 0 bases and the J gene end by 9 bases; junction bases not matched to a gene: 12. Germline V gene data show CDR1 as GTSNPN and CDR2 as SVGIG (reference sequence). CDR3 sequence (DNA): TGTGCCTGGAGTGTACTGGCTAGCGGGAGCAGGGGCACGCAGTATTTT. This encodes CAWSVLASGSRGTQYF.

The rearrangement links TRBV4-3 to TRBJ1-2; D call uncertain. The germline V gene encodes CDR1 LGHNA and CDR2 YSLEER. The CDR3 has 14 residues. Trimming removed 0 bases at V and 7 bases at J, with 12 bases between. CDR3 nucleotides: TGCGCCAGCAGCCAAGATCCGGGTTCCGGTGGCTACACCTTC. Residues: CASSQDPGSGGYTF.

This chain connects TRBV19 to TRBJ1-3, with a weak D call TRBD1 (5 bases). Between the trimmed V and J ends, which lost 8 bases and 8 bases, there was a span of 25 bases. This CDR3 comprises 16 residues. Germline lookup yields CDR1 LNHDA and CDR2 SQIVND (reference sequence). Here the CDR3 reads CASAGPGLSIGHTIYF. The CDR3 nucleotides are TGTGCCAGTGCCGGTCCGGGACTGTCAATTGGGCACACCATATATTTT.

The V and J genes are TRBV4-1 and TRBJ2-7; D unresolved. The ends were cut back, 5 bases at V and 1 base at J, with 15 bases in the middle. This CDR3 is built from 15 residues. Germline values: CDR1 MGHRA, CDR2 YSYEKL. CDR3 DNA sequence: TGCGCCAGCAGCACAAGGATCGACGGGTCCTACGAGCAGTACTTC. Its translation is CASSTRIDGSYEQYF.